The 16 T cell receptor beta chains below come from one sample, sequenced in a study of blood T cells in healthy people across ages. A sample-barcoded 5' primer and a J-beta primer mix were used in a second PCR of about 7 to 12 cycles. One entry per CDR3 protein, called by TCRdb with MiXCR from the 5' RACE reads. The sample records more than 900,000 distinct CDR3 sequences, 25% being singletons. The sample was also linked to a second study, of T cells of mothers and their children.

The specimen sequenced was blood. The receptors come from a girl aged 2 to 10 in good health.

In this sample, this clonotype turned up a few times. This sequence joins TRBV7-9 and TRBJ1-2, with a weak D call TRBD1 (6 bases). Germline CDR1 reads SEHNR; CDR2 reads FQNEAQ (reference sequence). Between the trimmed V and J ends, which lost 4 bases and 4 bases, there was a span of 16 bases. The CDR3 spans 15 residues. The CDR3 loop is CASSSGAQTSYGYTF. CDR3 bases: TGTGCCAGCAGCTCAGGGGCCCAAACGAGCTATGGCTACACCTTC.

This chain connects TRBV27 to TRBJ2-3; weak D call: TRBD1 (5 bases). Germline CDR1 is MNHEY and CDR2 is SMNVEV (reference sequence). The CDR3 runs to 15 residues. V was cut by 7 bases and J by 0 bases, with 14 bases left in between. The CDR3 reads CASTSRGFSTDTQYF. DNA for the CDR3: TGTGCCAGCACCTCTAGGGGATTTAGCACAGATACGCAGTATTTT.

This chain uses TRBV10-3 with TRBJ1-2; TRBD1 matches 8 bases. Germline CDR1 and CDR2: ENHRY and SYGVKD. With 10 bases clipped from V and 8 bases from J, the junction kept 12 bases outside the gene matches. The CDR3 runs to 13 residues. This CDR3 reads CATQTGAKVGYTF. CDR3 sequence (DNA): TGTGCCACTCAGACAGGGGCCAAAGTCGGCTACACCTTC.

This clonotype was counted a few times. This chain links TRBV21-1 with TRBJ2-3; no check of the table's D call, TRBD1, against the DNA was made. TRBV21-1 is an annotated pseudogene. The CDR3 loop spans 15 amino acids. CDR3 loop: CASSREGGHTDTQYF. Here the CDR3 DNA reads TGTGCCAGCAGCAGAGAGGGGGGACACACAGATACGCAGTATTTT.

The chain uses TRBV12-5 and TRBJ2-1; D uncertain. CDR1 is LGHNT and CDR2 is FRNRAP in the germline V gene. V shed 5 bases and J shed 10 bases, with 9 bases lying between them. CDR3 length: 11 amino acids. Here the CDR3 reads CASGPEEEQFF. CDR3 coding DNA: TGTGCTAGTGGTCCAGAGGAGGAGCAGTTCTTC.

This clonotype was observed a handful of times. The rearrangement links TRBV5-1 to TRBJ2-6; D unresolved. The CDR3 has 17 amino acids. Trimming removed 0 bases at V and 0 bases at J, with 10 bases between. CDR1 is SGHRS and CDR2 is YFSETQ in the germline V gene. CDR3 DNA sequence: TGCGCCAGCAGCTTGGCCGGGCGGAGCTCTGGGGCCAACGTCCTGACTTTC. This gives the protein CASSLAGRSSGANVLTF.

This clonotype has just one count. The chain has TRBV7-9 and TRBJ1-3; maybe TRBD1 (5 bases). V shed 6 bases and J shed 4 bases, with 13 bases lying between them. CDR1 SEHNR and CDR2 FQNEAQ come from the germline V gene (reference sequence). The CDR3 consists of 14 residues. As DNA, the CDR3 is TGTGCCAGCAGACCTCAGGGTGGAGGAAACACCATATATTTT. Amino acid sequence: CASRPQGGGNTIYF.

The table lists this clonotype with a few counts. The V gene is TRBV6-5, the J gene TRBJ1-2; TRBD1 might be the D (6 bases). Trimming removed 6 bases at V and 3 bases at J, with 11 bases between. The CDR3 is 13 amino acids. Per germline, CDR1 MNHEY and CDR2 SVGAGI. The CDR3 DNA follows: TGTGCCAGCAGATCAACAGGGTACTATGGCTACACCTTC. Protein: CASRSTGYYGYTF.

The chain is built from TRBV20-1 and TRBJ1-1; a possible D gene is TRBD1 (5 bases). Germline values: CDR1 DFQATT, CDR2 SNEGSKA (reference sequence). The CDR3 has 16 amino acids. Trimming shortened V by 0 bases and J by 0 bases, and 14 bases separated the two germline ends. In DNA, the CDR3 is TGCAGTGCTAGAGACTCCTGGGGGGTGCTGAACACTGAAGCTTTCTTT. This encodes CSARDSWGVLNTEAFF.

This rearrangement joins TRBV5-6 to TRBJ2-1; D gene ambiguous. CDR1 SGHDT and CDR2 YYEEEE come from the germline V gene. This CDR3 spans 11 amino acids. The V end lost 1 base, the J end lost 10 bases, and 6 bases lay between the germline ends. The CDR3, as DNA: TGTGCCAGCAGCTTGACCCCCGAGCAGTTCTTC. It specifies CASSLTPEQFF.

V and J are TRBV10-3 and TRBJ1-4; weak D call: TRBD1 (5 bases). This CDR3 region has 18 residues. V was shortened by 2 bases and J by 0 bases, with 16 bases between the two germline ends. Germline CDR1 reads ENHRY; CDR2 reads SYGVKD. The CDR3 nucleotides are TGTGCCATCAGTGAGAGACAGTTGGAGTTTGCAACTAATGAAAAACTGTTTTTT. It is translated as CAISERQLEFATNEKLFF.

This clonotype has just a few counts. The V gene is TRBV28, the J gene TRBJ1-5, with 11 positions matching TRBD1. The CDR3 has 14 amino acids. Germline assignment: CDR1 MDHEN and CDR2 SYDVKM. The trim removed 7 bases at V and 7 bases at J, leaving 6 bases unmatched. The CDR3 loop is CASKGQGAWQPQHF. As DNA, the CDR3 is TGTGCCAGCAAAGGACAGGGGGCATGGCAGCCCCAGCATTTT.

The genes are TRBV7-2 and TRBJ2-3, with TRBD2 identical over 7 bases. The trim removed 0 bases at V and 4 bases at J, leaving 4 bases unmatched. The CDR3 consists of 15 residues. Germline loops: CDR1 SGHTA, CDR2 FQGNSA. The CDR3 sequence is CASSLAGRGPDTQYF. CDR3 nucleotide sequence: TGTGCCAGCAGCTTAGCAGGGAGGGGTCCAGATACGCAGTATTTT.

This chain connects TRBV5-4 to TRBJ2-5; D is ambiguous. V gave up 0 bases and J gave up 0 bases, with 6 bases separating them. Per the germline V gene, CDR1 is SGHNT and CDR2 is YYREEE (reference sequence). This CDR3 has 14 amino acids. CDR3 protein: CASSLELNQETQYF. The CDR3 DNA follows: TGTGCCAGCAGCTTGGAACTGAACCAAGAGACCCAGTACTTC.

In its sample, this clonotype was seen a few times. The chain links TRBV12-3 or TRBV12-4 to TRBJ2-7, with 9 positions matching TRBD2. The V gene end was trimmed by 6 bases and the J gene end by 5 bases; junction bases not matched to a gene: 5. This CDR3 spans 13 amino acids. The CDR3 region is CASRASGMHEQYF. The CDR3 DNA reads as TGTGCCAGCAGGGCTAGCGGGATGCACGAGCAGTACTTC.

This chain links TRBV24-1 with TRBJ1-3; D gene unclear. Looked up from germline, CDR1 is KGHDR and CDR2 is SFDVKD. The V gene lost 12 bases and the J gene lost 3 bases, with 11 bases spanning the gap. The CDR3 extends over 12 amino acids. The CDR3 DNA is TGTGCCGCGGCACCGGATGGAAACACCATATATTTT. It yields the protein CAAAPDGNTIYF.